Listed here are 25 T cell receptor beta chains from one sample, sequenced in a study of T cells after posttransplantation cyclophosphamide. TCRdb keeps only in-frame clones here, not all; method: immunoSEQ multiplex PCR. The sample has roughly 42,000 clones, none seen only once. Specimen: PBMCs. The receptors were sampled from a woman aged 45-65 years in good health and a related stem cell transplant donor.

The table lists this clone with many counts. The genes are TRBV5-5 and TRBJ1-3; D unclear. CDR1 SGHKS and CDR2 YYEKEE come from the germline V gene (reference sequence). V lost 3 bases and J 3 bases, leaving 10 bases between the germline ends. The CDR3 length is 14 residues. CDR3 DNA sequence: TGTGCCAGCAGCTCCAACAGTTATGGAAACACCATATATTTT. Protein sequence: CASSSNSYGNTIYF.

This clone showed up just a few times. The chain links TRBV18 to TRBJ1-3; tentatively, D is TRBD1 (5 bases). Trimming shortened V by 1 base and J by 4 bases, and 20 bases separated the two germline ends. Germline V gene lookup returns CDR1 KGHSH and CDR2 LQKENI. The CDR3 extends over 18 amino acids. For the CDR3, the DNA is TGTGCCAGCTCACCACATCCGGGACGCGGGGAAGCGGGAAACACCATATATTTT. This sequence encodes CASSPHPGRGEAGNTIYF.

This clone occurred many times. The chain links TRBV5-1 to TRBJ2-7; maybe TRBD1 (6 bases). Deletions cut 4 bases from V and 2 bases from J, with 13 bases between. Germline-derived CDR1 and CDR2 are SGHRS and YFSETQ. This CDR3 has 14 amino acids. The CDR3 region has the DNA TGCGCCAGCAGCCTTTGGACAGAAACCTACGAGCAGTACTTC. It codes for CASSLWTETYEQYF.

In its sample, this clone was seen many times. The genes are TRBV11-2 and TRBJ2-7; perhaps TRBD2 as D (6 bases). The V gene's germline CDR1 is SGHAT and CDR2 FQNNGV. Trimming shortened V by 5 bases and J by 3 bases, and 11 bases separated the two germline ends. The length of the CDR3 is 13 residues. In DNA form, the CDR3 reads TGTGCCAGCAGCCTCGGGGGAGTCTACGAGCAGTACTTC. This codes for CASSLGGVYEQYF.

Ten or more counts support this clone. The chain has TRBV5-4 and TRBJ2-3; TRBD2 matches at 11 bases. Trimming cost V 4 bases and J 5 bases; bases outside gene matches: 6. CDR3 length: 15 residues. Germline V gene lookup returns CDR1 SGHNT and CDR2 YYREEE (reference sequence). DNA of the CDR3: TGTGCCAGCAGCATATCACTAGCGGGGGTAGATACGCAGTATTTT. This sequence encodes CASSISLAGVDTQYF.

The sample holds many counts of this clone. The chain is built from TRBV7-8 and TRBJ2-7; TRBD2 agrees at 8 bases. The trim removed 5 bases at V and 7 bases at J, leaving 16 bases unmatched. The germline gives CDR1 SGHVS, CDR2 FQNEAQ. This CDR3 comprises 16 residues. The CDR3 loop reads CASSLGGAAGAREQYF. Here the CDR3 DNA reads TGTGCCAGCAGCCTAGGCGGTGCAGCGGGGGCGAGAGAGCAGTACTTC.

This clone was counted ten times or more. V is TRBV4-1 and J is TRBJ1-1, with 8 bases that match TRBD1. V was clipped by 4 bases and J by 1 base; unmatched bases: 5. The CDR3 spans 15 residues. The germline CDR1 and CDR2 sequences are MGHRA and YSYEKL. Written as DNA, the CDR3 is TGCGCCAGCAGCCGCCAGGGGACAGGGAACACTGAAGCTTTCTTT. Translation gives CASSRQGTGNTEAFF.

This clone was counted ten times or more. This chain connects TRBV2 to TRBJ2-7; tentatively, D is TRBD2 (7 bases). This CDR3 spans 13 amino acids. Germline CDR1 SNHLY, CDR2 FYNNEI. The germline V and J ends were trimmed by 8 bases and 5 bases, with 16 bases remaining between them. CDR3 bases: TGTGCCAGCGGGGGGGCGCCTCTCAACGAGCAGTACTTC. It specifies CASGGAPLNEQYF.

This clone was seen at least ten times. The genes are TRBV7-9 and TRBJ1-1, with 7 positions matching TRBD1. The ends lost 2 bases at V and 8 bases at J; junction bases unmatched: 5. The germline V gene has CDR1 SEHNR and CDR2 FQNEAQ (reference sequence). This CDR3 contains 13 residues. The chain's CDR3 is CASSLPGTEEAFF. The DNA of the CDR3 is TGTGCCAGCAGCTTACCCGGGACAGAGGAAGCTTTCTTT.

This clone was counted ten times or more. The chain joins TRBV4-2 to TRBJ2-7; the D gene is possibly TRBD2 (6 bases). Germline CDR1 is LGHNA and CDR2 is YNFKEQ. V dropped 1 base and J dropped 0 bases, with 7 bases sitting between them. The CDR3 spans 14 residues. CDR3 in amino acids: CASSQATSSYEQYF. CDR3 coding DNA: TGTGCCAGCAGCCAAGCGACTAGCTCCTACGAGCAGTACTTC.

This clone was detected many times. The chain recombines TRBV10-3 with TRBJ1-1; D unresolved. Trimming cost V 10 bases and J 0 bases, with 15 bases left between them. The germline V gene encodes CDR1 ENHRY and CDR2 SYGVKD. The CDR3 covers 14 residues. In DNA form, the CDR3 reads TGTGCCACCACGCAGGCTTTCTTGAACACTGAAGCTTTCTTT. Protein product: CATTQAFLNTEAFF.

This clone was counted ten times or more. V gene TRBV5-1 combines with J gene TRBJ1-4; D is perhaps TRBD1 (6 bases). This CDR3 spans 15 amino acids. Trimming removed 0 bases at V and 8 bases at J, with 14 bases between. Germline V CDR1 and CDR2: SGHRS, YFSETQ. CDR3 region: CASSLDLGGHEKLFF. CDR3 bases: TGCGCCAGCAGCTTGGACTTAGGGGGACACGAAAAACTGTTTTTT.

This clone has at least ten counts. The chain carries TRBV12-5 and TRBJ1-2, with D possibly being TRBD1 (6 bases). V lost 0 bases and J 8 bases, leaving 10 bases between the germline ends. This CDR3 has 13 amino acids. Germline-derived CDR1 and CDR2 are LGHNT and FRNRAP. CDR3 sequence: CASGLVRGQGYTF. CDR3 nucleotide sequence: TGTGCTAGTGGTTTGGTGCGGGGGCAGGGCTACACCTTC.

This clone was seen at least ten times. The chain employs TRBV19 and TRBJ1-2, with 11 bases lining up with TRBD1. The CDR3 has 15 residues. The germline V gene has CDR1 LNHDA and CDR2 SQIVND (reference sequence). The V and J ends lost 4 bases and 2 bases, in that order; junction bases with no gene match: 3. CDR3 nucleotides: TGTGCCAGTAGTACAAGGACAGGGGGCAACTATGGCTACACCTTC. Translated: CASSTRTGGNYGYTF.

This clone was seen repeatedly, ten times or more. The chain links TRBV6-1 to TRBJ2-5; unclear D gene. The V end lost 4 bases, the J end lost 5 bases, and 5 bases lay between the germline ends. Germline V gives CDR1 MNHNS, CDR2 SASEGT. This CDR3 region has 11 residues. The CDR3 protein is CASSVYETQYF. CDR3 bases: TGTGCCAGCAGTGTCTATGAGACCCAGTACTTC.

A few counts support this clone. The V gene is TRBV30, the J gene TRBJ2-2; 10 bases are shared with TRBD2. CDR3 length: 18 residues. Germline assignment: CDR1 GTSNPN and CDR2 SVGIG (reference sequence). V shed 0 bases and J 0 bases; nucleotides not matched to a gene: 7. In nucleotides, the CDR3 is TGTGCCTGGAGTGTACGGGATAGCGGGGGGCCGAACACCGGGGAGCTGTTTTTT. Amino acid sequence: CAWSVRDSGGPNTGELFF. The entire variable domain, with the rest obtained from reference TRBV30 and TRBJ2-2, is as follows: SQTIHQWPATLVQPVGSPLSLECTVEGTSNPNLYWYRQAAGRGLQLLFYSVGIGQISSEVPQNLSASRPQDRQFILSSKKLLLSDSGFYLCAWSVRDSGGPNTGELFFGEGSRLTVL.

This clone was seen ten or more times. This chain uses TRBV6-5 with TRBJ2-7, with D maybe TRBD1 (5 bases). The CDR3 consists of 14 residues. Germline values: CDR1 MNHEY, CDR2 SVGAGI. V lost 6 bases and J lost 4, with 16 bases in between. CDR3 sequence (DNA): TGTGCCAGCAGACCAGACAGCTTGGGGTACGAGCAGTACTTC. Protein product: CASRPDSLGYEQYF.

This clone showed up many times. The chain uses TRBV5-6 and TRBJ1-2; D is possibly TRBD1 (5 bases). Germline V gene lookup returns CDR1 SGHDT and CDR2 YYEEEE. The CDR3 contains 14 residues. V was pared by 4 bases and J by 0 bases, with 10 bases between. CDR3 residues: CASSLDRANYGYTF. DNA for the CDR3: TGTGCCAGCAGCCTCGACAGAGCTAACTATGGCTACACCTTC. Using reference TRBV5-6 and TRBJ1-2 for the parts outside the CDR3, the full variable domain is DAGVTQSPTHLIKTRGQQVTLRCSPKSGHDTVSWYQQALGQGPQFIFQYYEEEERQRGNFPDRFSGHQFPNYSSELNVNALLLGDSALYLCASSLDRANYGYTFGSGTRLTVV.

CDR3 coding DNA: TGTGCCAGCAGTCCGCAGGGGGCCAGGGGCTACACCTTC. The encoded protein is CASSPQGARGYTF. The J gene is TRBJ1-2, the V gene TRBV6-1, with 8 bases aligning to TRBD1. CDR3 length equals 13 residues. V was clipped by 5 bases and J by 8 bases; unmatched bases: 7. CDR1 and CDR2 from the germline V gene are MNHNS and SASEGT.

This clone was detected many times. Other DNA sequences in this sample translate to the same CDR3. The J gene is TRBJ2-5, the V gene TRBV2, with no clear D. Germline V gives CDR1 SNHLY, CDR2 FYNNEI. Trimming removed 4 bases from V and 3 bases from J, with 3 bases in between. The CDR3 is 11 residues long. The DNA for the CDR3 is TGTGCCAGCAGTGTCAAAGAGACCCAGTACTTC. Protein product: CASSVKETQYF. Variable domain in full (rest from reference TRBV2 and TRBJ2-5): EPEVTQTPSHQVTQMGQEVILRCVPISNHLYFYWYRQILGQKVEFLVSFYNNEISEKSEIFDDQFSVERPDGSNFTLKIRSTKLEDSAMYFCASSVKETQYFGPGTRLLVL.

This clone was recorded at least ten times. The chain links TRBV18 to TRBJ1-4; 8 bases are shared with TRBD1. Trimming took 4 bases from V and 5 from J; bases not matched to a gene: 6. Per germline, CDR1 KGHSH and CDR2 LQKENI. The CDR3 contains 15 residues. CDR3 sequence reads: CASSQRQGRNEKLFF. Here the CDR3 DNA reads TGTGCCAGCTCACAGAGACAGGGGAGGAATGAAAAACTGTTTTTT.

The sample holds many counts of this clone. The chain links TRBV5-4 to TRBJ1-2; TRBD1 matches 8 bases. The CDR3 extends over 13 amino acids. Trimming took 4 bases from V and 3 from J; bases not matched to a gene: 2. Germline lookup yields CDR1 SGHNT and CDR2 YYREEE (reference sequence). CDR3 in amino acids: CASSKDRDYGYTF. As DNA, the CDR3 is TGTGCCAGCAGCAAGGACAGGGACTATGGCTACACCTTC.

This clone was seen many times. The rearrangement joins TRBV30 to TRBJ1-4; 8 positions match TRBD1. The V segment lost 2 bases and the J segment 16 bases; nucleotides outside the gene matches: 9. The germline gives CDR1 GTSNPN, CDR2 SVGIG (reference sequence). The CDR3 extends over 12 amino acids. DNA for the CDR3: TGTGCCTGGAGTCGGTGGCAGGGGGCCAGGTTTTTT. It is translated as CAWSRWQGARFF.

This clone was found many times. The chain links TRBV28 to TRBJ1-2; D not resolved. This CDR3 is built from 13 residues. V gave up 3 bases and J gave up 0 bases, with 5 bases separating them. Germline CDR1 MDHEN, CDR2 SYDVKM. CDR3 nucleotides: TGTGCCAGCAGTTTGCGATCTAACTATGGCTACACCTTC. It translates to CASSLRSNYGYTF.

This clone was counted many times. The chain couples TRBV15 to TRBJ1-2; 9 bases fit TRBD1. The length of the CDR3 is 16 residues. Germline assignment: CDR1 LNHNV and CDR2 YYDKDF (reference sequence). V trimming: 2 bases; J trimming: 4 bases; junction bases outside the gene matches: 8. As DNA, the CDR3 is TGTGCCACCAGCAGATCAAGGACAGGGGCGCTCTATGGCTACACCTTC. Translation: CATSRSRTGALYGYTF. The full variable domain, in which reference TRBV15 and TRBJ1-2 provide the parts outside the CDR3, is DAMVIQNPRYQVTQFGKPVTLSCSQTLNHNVMYWYQQKSSQAPKLLFHYYDKDFNNEADTPDNFQSRRPNTSFCFLDIRSPGLGDTAMYLCATSRSRTGALYGYTFGSGTRLTVV.